This TCR beta chain emerged from a study of Ad26.COV2.S vaccination and SARS-CoV-2 variants. Note on this clone: Its antigen remains unknown.

Germline CDR1 and CDR2: DFQATT and SNEGSKA (reference sequence). There are 12 residues in the CDR3. V lost 3 bases and J 7 bases, leaving 12 bases between the germline ends. Treatment denoted: around 19 received Ad26.COV2.S at low or high dose, single or two shots; roughly five received placebo; per-sample allocation not given. Each sample was drawn 63 days after the first injection (of vaccine or placebo). Built on an Ad26 vector, the vaccine expressed Wuhan-strain SARS-CoV-2 spike. Points from the study as a whole: Vaccine recipients showed a spike-specific TCR breadth that was higher than in placebo recipients. Vaccine and placebo recipients had comparable breadth of non-spike TCRs. Substantial breadth was reported for post-vaccination spike-specific CD8+ and CD4+ T cells.

Here immunoSEQ multiplex PCR was the method, and the copy in TCRdb shows in-frame clones only, minus some. The sample has about 350,000 clones, 86% seen once; the top ten hold roughly 10%. This sequence was found in a person between 18 and 59 years old who received the Ad26.COV2.S COVID-19 vaccine or a placebo. The sample consisted of peripheral blood, taken in a trial of Ad26.COV2.S vaccine versus placebo. This chain uses TRBV20-1 with TRBJ1-1; D remains ambiguous. The CDR3 loop reads CSASFGLDEAFF. The CDR3 region has the DNA TGCAGTGCTAGTTTTGGACTTGATGAAGCTTTCTTT.